Sequencing of this T cell receptor beta chain was carried out in a study of cytomegalovirus exposure and HLA in healthy donors. The study, taken as a whole, reports: Despite most TCR sequences being rare, some public TCRs occurred in many donors. Analysis performed later found more than 15,000 TCR beta sequences associated with HLA alleles at 0.05 false discovery rate. Rates of TCR association differed by HLA locus in a later analysis, with DRB1 highest and HLA-C lowest.

PCR employed 60 Vbeta and 13 Jbeta primers. Libraries were prepared by immunoSEQ multiplex PCR; TCRdb keeps only in-frame clonotypes and omits some of them. This sample's clone table lists roughly 43,000 clones. V dropped 4 bases and J dropped 6; count of bases not matched to a gene: 11. The CDR3 consists of 17 residues. Germline values: CDR1 LNHDA, CDR2 SQIVND (reference sequence). A note on this clone: Its antigen is as yet unknown.

The receptor was isolated from a woman between 40 and 55 years old in good health and CMV-seronegative. V and J are TRBV19 and TRBJ2-5; 13 positions match TRBD2. The sample comprised PBMCs. The chain's CDR3 is CASSTSLRTSGSKTQYF. The DNA of the CDR3 is TGTGCCAGTAGTACCTCACTTCGGACTAGCGGGAGTAAGACCCAGTACTTC.